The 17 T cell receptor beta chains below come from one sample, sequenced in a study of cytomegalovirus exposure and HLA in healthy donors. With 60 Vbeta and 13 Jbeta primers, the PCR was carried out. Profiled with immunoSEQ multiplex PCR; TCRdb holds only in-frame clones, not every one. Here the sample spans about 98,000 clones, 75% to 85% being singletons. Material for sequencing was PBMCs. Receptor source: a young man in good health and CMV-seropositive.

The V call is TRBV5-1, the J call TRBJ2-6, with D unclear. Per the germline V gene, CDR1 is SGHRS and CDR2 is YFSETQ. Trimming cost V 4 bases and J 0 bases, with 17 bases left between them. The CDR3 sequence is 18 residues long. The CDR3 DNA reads TGCGCCAGCAGCAGGCGGCAAGCCTCTAGCTCTGGGGCCAACGTCCTGACTTTC. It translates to CASSRRQASSSGANVLTF.

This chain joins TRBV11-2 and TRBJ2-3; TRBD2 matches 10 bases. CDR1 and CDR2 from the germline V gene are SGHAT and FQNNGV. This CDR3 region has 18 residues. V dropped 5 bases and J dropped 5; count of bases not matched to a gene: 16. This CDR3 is CASSGMAAGGHSIDTQYF. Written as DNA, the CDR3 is TGTGCCAGCAGCGGGATGGCAGCGGGGGGGCATTCGATAGATACGCAGTATTTT. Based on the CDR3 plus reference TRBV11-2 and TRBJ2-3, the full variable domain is EAGVAQSPRYKIIEKRQSVAFWCNPISGHATLYWYQQILGQGPKLLIQFQNNGVVDDSQLPKDRFSAERLKGVDSTLKIQPAKLEDSAVYLCASSGMAAGGHSIDTQYFGPGTRLTVL.

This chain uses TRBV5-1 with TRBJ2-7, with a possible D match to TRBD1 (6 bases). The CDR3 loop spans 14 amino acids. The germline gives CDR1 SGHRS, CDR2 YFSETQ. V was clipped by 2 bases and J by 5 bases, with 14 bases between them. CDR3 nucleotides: TGCGCCAGCAGCTTCCGGGACAAAGTCCACGAGCAGTACTTC. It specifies CASSFRDKVHEQYF.

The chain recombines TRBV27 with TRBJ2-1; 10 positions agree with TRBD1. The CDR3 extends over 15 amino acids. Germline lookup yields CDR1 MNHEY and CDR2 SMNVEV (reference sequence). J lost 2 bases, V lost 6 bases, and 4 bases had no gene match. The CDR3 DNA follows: TGTGCCAGCAGCCCTGGACAGGGGGCCTACAATGAGCAGTTCTTC. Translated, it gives CASSPGQGAYNEQFF.

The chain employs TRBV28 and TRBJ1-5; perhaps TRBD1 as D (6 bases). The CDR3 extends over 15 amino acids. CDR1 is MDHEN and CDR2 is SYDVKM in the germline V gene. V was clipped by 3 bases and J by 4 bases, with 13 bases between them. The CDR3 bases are TGTGCCAGCAGTTTTCAGGGGAAGGGGAATCAGCCCCAGCATTTT. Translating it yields CASSFQGKGNQPQHF.

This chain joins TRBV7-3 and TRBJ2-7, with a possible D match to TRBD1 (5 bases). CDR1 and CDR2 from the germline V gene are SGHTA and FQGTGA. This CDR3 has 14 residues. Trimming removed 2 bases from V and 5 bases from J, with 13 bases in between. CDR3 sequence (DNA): TGTGCCAGCAGCTTATGGGGCAGATGGCACGAGCAGTACTTC. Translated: CASSLWGRWHEQYF.

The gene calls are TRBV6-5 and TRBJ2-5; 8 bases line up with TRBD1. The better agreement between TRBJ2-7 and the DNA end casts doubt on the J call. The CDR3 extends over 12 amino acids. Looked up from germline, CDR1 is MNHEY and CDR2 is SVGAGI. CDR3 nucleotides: TGTGCCAGCAGACCGACAGGGGCCGAGCAGTACTTC. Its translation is CASRPTGAEQYF.

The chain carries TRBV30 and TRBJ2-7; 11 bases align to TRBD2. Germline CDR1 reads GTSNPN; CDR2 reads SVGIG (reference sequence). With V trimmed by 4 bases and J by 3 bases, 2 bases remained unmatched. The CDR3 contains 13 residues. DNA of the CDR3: TGTGCCTGGAACCTAGCGGGGGGCTACGAGCAGTACTTC. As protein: CAWNLAGGYEQYF.

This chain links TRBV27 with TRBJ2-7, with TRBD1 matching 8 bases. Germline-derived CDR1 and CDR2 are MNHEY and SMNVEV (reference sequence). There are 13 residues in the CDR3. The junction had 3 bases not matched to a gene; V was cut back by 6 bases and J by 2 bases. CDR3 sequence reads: CASRRTGPYEQYF. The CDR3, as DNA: TGTGCCAGCAGACGGACAGGGCCCTACGAGCAGTACTTC.

The CDR3 protein is CASSSGGRETQYF. Written as DNA, the CDR3 is TGTGCCAGCAGCTCGGGGGGGCGTGAGACCCAGTACTTC. V gene TRBV7-8 combines with J gene TRBJ2-5, with 8 bases matching TRBD2. V dropped 4 bases and J dropped 5; count of bases not matched to a gene: 3. The CDR3 consists of 13 residues. Germline V gene lookup returns CDR1 SGHVS and CDR2 FQNEAQ.

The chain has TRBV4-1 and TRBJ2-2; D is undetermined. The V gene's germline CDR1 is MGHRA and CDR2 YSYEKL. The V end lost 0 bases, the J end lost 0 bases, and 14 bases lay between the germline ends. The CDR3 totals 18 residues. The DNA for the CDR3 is TGCGCCAGCAGCCAAGATTTGTACAGTCTACCGAACACCGGGGAGCTGTTTTTT. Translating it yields CASSQDLYSLPNTGELFF.

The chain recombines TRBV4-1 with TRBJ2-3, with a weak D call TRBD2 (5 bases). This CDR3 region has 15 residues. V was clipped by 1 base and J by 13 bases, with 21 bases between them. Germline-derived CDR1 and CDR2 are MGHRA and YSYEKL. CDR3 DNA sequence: TGCGCCAGCAGCCAAGGGTTGCAGGTCACCCCGCGGGAGTATTTT. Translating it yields CASSQGLQVTPREYF.

CDR3 nucleotides: TGCGCCAGCAGTGAGTCGAGAGCCTACGAGCAGTACTTC. Amino acid sequence: CASSESRAYEQYF. The chain links TRBV10-1 to TRBJ2-7, with unresolved D. Looked up from germline, CDR1 is WNHNN and CDR2 is SYGVQD (reference sequence). The germline V and J ends were trimmed by 0 bases and 2 bases, with 5 bases remaining between them. This CDR3 has 13 residues.

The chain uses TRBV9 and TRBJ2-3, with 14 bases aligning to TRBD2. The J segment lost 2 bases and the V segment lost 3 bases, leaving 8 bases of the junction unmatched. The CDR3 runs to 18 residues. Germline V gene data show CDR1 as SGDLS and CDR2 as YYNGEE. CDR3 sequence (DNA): TGTGCCAGCAGCGCCAGACTAGCGGGGGGGCCAAACACAGATACGCAGTATTTT. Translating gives CASSARLAGGPNTDTQYF. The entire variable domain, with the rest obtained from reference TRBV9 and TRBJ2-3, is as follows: DSGVTQTPKHLITATGQRVTLRCSPRSGDLSVYWYQQSLDQGLQFLIQYYNGEERAKGNILERFSAQQFPDLHSELNLSSLELGDSALYFCASSARLAGGPNTDTQYFGPGTRLTVL.

The CDR3 loop reads CASSVNRGEYGYTF. DNA of the CDR3: TGTGCCAGCAGCGTAAACAGGGGGGAGTATGGCTACACCTTC. The V gene is TRBV9, the J gene TRBJ1-2; 8 nucleotides agree with TRBD1. Germline trimming cut 1 base from V and 5 bases from J; bases unmatched to any gene: 4. Germline V gene data show CDR1 as SGDLS and CDR2 as YYNGEE. This CDR3 spans 14 amino acids.

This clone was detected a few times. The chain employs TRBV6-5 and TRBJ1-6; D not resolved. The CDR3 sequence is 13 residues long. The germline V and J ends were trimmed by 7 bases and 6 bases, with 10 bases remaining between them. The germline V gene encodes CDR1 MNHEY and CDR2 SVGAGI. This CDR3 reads CASTEISNSPLHF. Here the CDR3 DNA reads TGTGCCAGCACCGAGATAAGTAATTCACCCCTCCACTTT.

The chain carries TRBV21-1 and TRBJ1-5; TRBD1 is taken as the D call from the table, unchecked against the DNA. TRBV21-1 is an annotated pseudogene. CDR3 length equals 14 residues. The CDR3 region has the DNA TGTGCCAGCAGCAAAAAGGACAGGGAACAGCCCCAGCATTTT. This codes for CASSKKDREQPQHF.